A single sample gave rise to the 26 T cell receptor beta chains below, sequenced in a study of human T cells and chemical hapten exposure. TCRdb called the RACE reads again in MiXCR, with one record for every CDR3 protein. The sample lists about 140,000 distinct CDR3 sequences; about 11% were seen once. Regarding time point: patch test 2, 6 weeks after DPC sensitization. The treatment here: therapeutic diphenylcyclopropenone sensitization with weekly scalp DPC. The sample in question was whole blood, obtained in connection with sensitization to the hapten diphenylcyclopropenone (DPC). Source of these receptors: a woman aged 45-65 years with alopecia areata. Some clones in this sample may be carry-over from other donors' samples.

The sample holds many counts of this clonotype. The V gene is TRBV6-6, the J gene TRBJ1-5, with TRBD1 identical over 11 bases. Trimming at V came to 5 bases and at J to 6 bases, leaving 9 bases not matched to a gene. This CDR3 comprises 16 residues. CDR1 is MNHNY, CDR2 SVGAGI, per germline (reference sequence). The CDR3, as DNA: TGTGCCAGCAGTGAGCCGGGACAGGGGGTATTTCAGCCCCAGCATTTT. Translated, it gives CASSEPGQGVFQPQHF.

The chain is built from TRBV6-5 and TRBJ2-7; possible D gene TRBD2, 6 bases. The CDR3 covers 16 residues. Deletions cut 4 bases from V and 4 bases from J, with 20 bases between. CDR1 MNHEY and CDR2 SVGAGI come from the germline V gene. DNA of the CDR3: TGTGCCAGCAGTTTCAATCCCGGGACCCGGGGGTACGAGCAGTACTTC. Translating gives CASSFNPGTRGYEQYF.

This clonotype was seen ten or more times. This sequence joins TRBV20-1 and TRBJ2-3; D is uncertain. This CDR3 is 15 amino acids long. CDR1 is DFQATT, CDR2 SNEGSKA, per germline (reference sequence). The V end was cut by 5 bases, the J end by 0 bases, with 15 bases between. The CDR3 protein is CSALLTGVSTDTQYF. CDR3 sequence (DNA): TGCAGTGCTCTTTTAACGGGCGTGAGCACAGATACGCAGTATTTT.

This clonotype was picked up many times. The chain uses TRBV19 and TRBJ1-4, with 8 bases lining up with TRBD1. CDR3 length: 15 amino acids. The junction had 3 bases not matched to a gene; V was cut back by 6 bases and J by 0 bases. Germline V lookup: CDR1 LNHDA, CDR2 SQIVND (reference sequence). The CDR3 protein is CASRPGQATNEKLFF. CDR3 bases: TGTGCCAGTAGGCCGGGACAGGCAACTAATGAAAAACTGTTTTTT.

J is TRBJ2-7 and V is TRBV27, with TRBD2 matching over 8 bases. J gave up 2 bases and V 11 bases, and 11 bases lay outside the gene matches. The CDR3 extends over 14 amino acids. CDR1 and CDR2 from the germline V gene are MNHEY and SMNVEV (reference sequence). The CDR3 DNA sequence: TGTGCCGTATCTCCCGGGACTAGTGCCTACGAGCAGTACTTC. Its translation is CAVSPGTSAYEQYF.

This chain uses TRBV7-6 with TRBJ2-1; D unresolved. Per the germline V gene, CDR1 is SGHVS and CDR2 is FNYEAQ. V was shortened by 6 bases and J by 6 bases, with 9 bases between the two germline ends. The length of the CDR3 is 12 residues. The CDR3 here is CASSFHRNEQFF. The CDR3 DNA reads TGTGCCAGCAGTTTTCATCGCAATGAGCAGTTCTTC. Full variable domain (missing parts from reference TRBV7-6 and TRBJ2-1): GAGVSQSPRYKVTKRGQDVALRCDPISGHVSLYWYRQALGQGPEFLTYFNYEAQQDKSGLPNDRFSAERPEGSISTLTIQRTEQRDSAMYRCASSFHRNEQFFGPGTRLTVL.

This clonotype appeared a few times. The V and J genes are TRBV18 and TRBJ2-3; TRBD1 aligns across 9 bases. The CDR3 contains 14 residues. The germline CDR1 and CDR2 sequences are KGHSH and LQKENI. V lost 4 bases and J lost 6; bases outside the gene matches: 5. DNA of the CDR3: TGTGCCAGCTCACGGGACAGGGCATTGGATACGCAGTATTTT. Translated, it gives CASSRDRALDTQYF.

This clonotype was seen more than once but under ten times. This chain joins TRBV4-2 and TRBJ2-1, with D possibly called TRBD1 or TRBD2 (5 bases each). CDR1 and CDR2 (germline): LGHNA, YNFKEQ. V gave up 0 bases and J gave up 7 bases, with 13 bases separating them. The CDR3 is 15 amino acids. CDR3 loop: CASSQDWLGENEQFF. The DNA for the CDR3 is TGTGCCAGCAGCCAAGATTGGCTGGGGGAGAATGAGCAGTTCTTC.

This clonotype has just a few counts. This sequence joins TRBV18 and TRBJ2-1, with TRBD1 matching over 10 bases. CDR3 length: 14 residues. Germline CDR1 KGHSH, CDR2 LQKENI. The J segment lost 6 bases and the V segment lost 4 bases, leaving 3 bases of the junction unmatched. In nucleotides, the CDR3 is TGTGCCAGCTCACTGGGACAGGGGAGCAATGAGCAGTTCTTC. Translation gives CASSLGQGSNEQFF.

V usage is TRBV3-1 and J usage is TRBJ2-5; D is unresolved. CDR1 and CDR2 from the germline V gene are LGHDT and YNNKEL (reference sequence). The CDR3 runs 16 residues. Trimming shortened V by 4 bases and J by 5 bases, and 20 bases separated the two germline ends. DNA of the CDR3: TGTGCCAGCAGCCCCTCTGGGCTTGTCGCCGGGGAGACCCAGTACTTC. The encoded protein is CASSPSGLVAGETQYF.

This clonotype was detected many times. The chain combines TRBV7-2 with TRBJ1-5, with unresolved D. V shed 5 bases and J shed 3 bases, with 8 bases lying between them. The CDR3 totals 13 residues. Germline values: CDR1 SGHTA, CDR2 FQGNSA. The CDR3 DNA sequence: TGTGCCAGCAGCCAAATATACAATCAGCCCCAGCATTTT. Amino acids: CASSQIYNQPQHF.

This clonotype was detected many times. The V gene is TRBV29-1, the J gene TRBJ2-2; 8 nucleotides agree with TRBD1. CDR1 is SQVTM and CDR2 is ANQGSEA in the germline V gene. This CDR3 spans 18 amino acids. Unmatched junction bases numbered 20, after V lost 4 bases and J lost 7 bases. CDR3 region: CSVAGTGLPAARYGELFF. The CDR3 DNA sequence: TGCAGCGTTGCAGGGACAGGCCTTCCCGCCGCGAGGTACGGGGAGCTGTTTTTT.

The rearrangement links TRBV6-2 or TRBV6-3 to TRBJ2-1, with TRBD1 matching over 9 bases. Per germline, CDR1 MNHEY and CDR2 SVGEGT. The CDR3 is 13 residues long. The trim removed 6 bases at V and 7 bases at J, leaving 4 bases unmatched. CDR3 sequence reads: CASRRTGANEQFF. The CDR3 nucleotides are TGTGCCAGCAGAAGGACAGGGGCTAATGAGCAGTTCTTC.

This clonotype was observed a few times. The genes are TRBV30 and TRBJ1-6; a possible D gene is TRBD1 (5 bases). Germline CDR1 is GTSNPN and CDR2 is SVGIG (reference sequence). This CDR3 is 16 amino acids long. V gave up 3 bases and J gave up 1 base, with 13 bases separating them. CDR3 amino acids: CAWRGQGRSYNSPLHF. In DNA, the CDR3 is TGTGCCTGGAGGGGGCAGGGAAGGTCCTATAATTCACCCCTCCACTTT.

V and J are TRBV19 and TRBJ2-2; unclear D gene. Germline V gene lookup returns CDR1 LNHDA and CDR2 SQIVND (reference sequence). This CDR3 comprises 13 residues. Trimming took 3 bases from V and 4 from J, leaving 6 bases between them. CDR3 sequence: CASSILSTGELFF. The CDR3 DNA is TGTGCCAGTAGTATCCTCAGCACCGGGGAGCTGTTTTTT.

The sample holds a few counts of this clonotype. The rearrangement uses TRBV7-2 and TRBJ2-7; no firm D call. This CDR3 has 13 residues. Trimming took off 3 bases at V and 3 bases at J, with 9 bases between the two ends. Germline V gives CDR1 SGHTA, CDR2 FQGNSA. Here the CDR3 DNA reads TGTGCCAGCAGCTTCGTCAAGAACTACGAGCAGTACTTC. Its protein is CASSFVKNYEQYF.

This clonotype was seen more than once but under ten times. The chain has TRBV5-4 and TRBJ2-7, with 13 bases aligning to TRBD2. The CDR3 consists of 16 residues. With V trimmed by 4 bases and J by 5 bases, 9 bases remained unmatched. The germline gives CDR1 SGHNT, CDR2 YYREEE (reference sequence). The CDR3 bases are TGTGCCAGCAGCGTAGGACTAGCGGGAGTATATAACGAGCAGTACTTC. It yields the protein CASSVGLAGVYNEQYF.

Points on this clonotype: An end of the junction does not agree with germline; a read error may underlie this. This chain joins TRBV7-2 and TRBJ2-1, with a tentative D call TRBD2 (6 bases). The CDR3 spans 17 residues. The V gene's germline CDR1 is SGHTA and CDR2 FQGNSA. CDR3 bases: TGTGCCAGCAGCTTAGCGATGGCGGGACTTGGGGTCAATGGGCAGTTCTTC. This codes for CASSLAMAGLGVNGQFF.

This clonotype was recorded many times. CDR3 amino acids: CASSTLGGGSYGYTF. CDR3 DNA: TGTGCCAGCAGTACCTTAGGGGGCGGGAGCTATGGCTACACCTTC. V and J are TRBV6-6 and TRBJ1-2; 7 bases match TRBD1. The trim removed 5 bases at V and 4 bases at J, leaving 10 bases unmatched. This CDR3 has 15 amino acids. Germline assignment: CDR1 MNHNY and CDR2 SVGAGI (reference sequence).

The CDR3 coding sequence is TGTGCCAGCGTTAAAACCGGGGAGCTGTTTTTT. It specifies CASVKTGELFF. The genes are TRBV25-1 and TRBJ2-2; D not resolved. Trimming removed 8 bases at V and 5 bases at J, with 6 bases between. Germline values: CDR1 MGHDK, CDR2 SYGVNS. The CDR3 runs 11 residues.

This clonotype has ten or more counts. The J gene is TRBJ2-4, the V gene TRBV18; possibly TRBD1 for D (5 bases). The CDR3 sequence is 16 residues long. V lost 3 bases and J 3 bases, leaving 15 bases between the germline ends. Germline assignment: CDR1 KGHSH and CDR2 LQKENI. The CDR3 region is CASSPLGGQGKNIQYF. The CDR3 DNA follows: TGTGCCAGCTCACCGCTGGGTGGACAAGGCAAAAACATTCAGTACTTC.

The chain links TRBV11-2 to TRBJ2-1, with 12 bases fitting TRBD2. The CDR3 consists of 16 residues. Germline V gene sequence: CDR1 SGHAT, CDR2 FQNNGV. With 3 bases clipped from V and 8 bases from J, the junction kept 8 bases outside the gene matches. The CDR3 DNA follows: TGTGCCAGCAGCTTCAGACTAGCGGGAGAGCGATATGAGCAGTTCTTC. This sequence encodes CASSFRLAGERYEQFF.

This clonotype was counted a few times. CDR3 loop: CASSQPDGTLRGANVLTF. The CDR3 bases are TGCGCCAGCAGTCAGCCGGACGGGACCCTCCGAGGGGCCAACGTCCTGACTTTC. The chain combines TRBV23-1 with TRBJ2-6; either TRBD1 or TRBD2 may supply D (5 bases each). TRBV23-1 is an open reading frame, and its role is uncertain. This CDR3 has 18 residues. V shed 3 bases and J shed 4 bases, with 19 bases lying between them.

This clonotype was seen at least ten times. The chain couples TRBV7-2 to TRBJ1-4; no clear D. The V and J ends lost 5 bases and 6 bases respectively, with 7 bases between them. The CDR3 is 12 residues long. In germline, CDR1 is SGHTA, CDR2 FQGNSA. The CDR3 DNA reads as TGTGCCAGCAGCCTGGCCTATGAAAAACTGTTTTTT. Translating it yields CASSLAYEKLFF.

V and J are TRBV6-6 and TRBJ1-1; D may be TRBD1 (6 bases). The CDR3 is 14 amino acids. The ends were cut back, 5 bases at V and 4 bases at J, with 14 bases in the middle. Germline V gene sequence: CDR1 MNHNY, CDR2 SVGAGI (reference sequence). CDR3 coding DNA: TGTGCCAGCAGTCAAGGGGGGATTGGCACTGAAGCTTTCTTT. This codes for CASSQGGIGTEAFF.

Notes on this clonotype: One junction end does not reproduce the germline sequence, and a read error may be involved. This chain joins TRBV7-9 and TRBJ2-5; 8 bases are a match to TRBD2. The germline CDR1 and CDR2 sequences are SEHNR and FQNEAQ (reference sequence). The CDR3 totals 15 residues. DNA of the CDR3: TGTGTCAGCAGCTTACTCGCGGGAGGCCGAGAGACCCAGTACTTC. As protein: CVSSLLAGGRETQYF. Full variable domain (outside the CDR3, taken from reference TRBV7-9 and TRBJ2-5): DTGVSQNPRHKITKRGQNVTFRCDPISEHNRLYWYRQTLGQGPEFLTYFQNEAQLEKSRLLSDRFSAERPKGSFSTLEIQRTEQGDSAMYLCVSSLLAGGRETQYFGPGTRLLVL.